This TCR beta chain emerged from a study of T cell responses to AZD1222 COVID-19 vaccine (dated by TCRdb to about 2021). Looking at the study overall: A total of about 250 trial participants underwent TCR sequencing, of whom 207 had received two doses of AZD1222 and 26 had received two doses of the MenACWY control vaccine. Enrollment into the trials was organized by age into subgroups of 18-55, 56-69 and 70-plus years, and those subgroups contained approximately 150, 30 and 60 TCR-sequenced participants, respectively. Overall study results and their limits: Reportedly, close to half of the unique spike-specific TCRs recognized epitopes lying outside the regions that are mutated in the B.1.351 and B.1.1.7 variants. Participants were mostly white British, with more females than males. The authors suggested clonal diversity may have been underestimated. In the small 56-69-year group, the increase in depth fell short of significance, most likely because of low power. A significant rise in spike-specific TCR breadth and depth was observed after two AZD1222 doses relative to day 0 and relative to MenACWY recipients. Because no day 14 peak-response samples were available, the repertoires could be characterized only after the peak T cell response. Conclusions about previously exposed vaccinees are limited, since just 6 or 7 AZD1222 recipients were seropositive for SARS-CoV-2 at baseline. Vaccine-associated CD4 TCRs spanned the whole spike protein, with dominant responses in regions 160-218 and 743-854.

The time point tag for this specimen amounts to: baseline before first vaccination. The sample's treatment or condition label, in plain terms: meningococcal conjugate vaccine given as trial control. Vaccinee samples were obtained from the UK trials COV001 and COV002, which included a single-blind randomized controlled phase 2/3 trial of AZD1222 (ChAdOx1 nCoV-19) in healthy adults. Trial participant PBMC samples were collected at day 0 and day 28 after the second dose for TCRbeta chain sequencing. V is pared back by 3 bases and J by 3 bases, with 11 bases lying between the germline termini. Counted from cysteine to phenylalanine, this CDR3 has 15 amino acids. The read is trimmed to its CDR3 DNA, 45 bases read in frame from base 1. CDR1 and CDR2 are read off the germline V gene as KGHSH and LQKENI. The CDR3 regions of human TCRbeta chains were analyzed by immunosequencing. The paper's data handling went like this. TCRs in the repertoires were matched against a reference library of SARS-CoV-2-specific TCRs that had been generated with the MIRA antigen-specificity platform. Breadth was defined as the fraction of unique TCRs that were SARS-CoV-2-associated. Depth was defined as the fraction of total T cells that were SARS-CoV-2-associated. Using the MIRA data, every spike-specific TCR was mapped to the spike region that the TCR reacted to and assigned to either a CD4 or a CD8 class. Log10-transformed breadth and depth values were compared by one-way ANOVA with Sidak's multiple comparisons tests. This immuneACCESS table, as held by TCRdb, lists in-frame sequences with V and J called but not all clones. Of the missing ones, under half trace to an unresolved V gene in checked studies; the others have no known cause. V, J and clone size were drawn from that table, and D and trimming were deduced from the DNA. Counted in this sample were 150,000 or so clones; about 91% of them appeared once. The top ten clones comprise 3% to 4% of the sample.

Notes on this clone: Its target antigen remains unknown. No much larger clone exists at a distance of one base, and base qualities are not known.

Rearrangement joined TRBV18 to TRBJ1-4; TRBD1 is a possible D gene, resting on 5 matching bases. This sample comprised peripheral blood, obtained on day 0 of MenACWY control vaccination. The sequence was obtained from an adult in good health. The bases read TGTGCCAGCTCACCCCAGGGCGCCGCTAATGAAAAACTGTTTTTT. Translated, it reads CASSPQGAANEKLFF. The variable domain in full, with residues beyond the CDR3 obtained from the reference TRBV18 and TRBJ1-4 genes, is NAGVMQNPRHLVRRRGQEARLRCSPMKGHSHVYWYRQLPEEGLKFMVYLQKENIIDESGMPKERFSAEFPKEGPSILRIQQVVRGDSAAYFCASSPQGAANEKLFFGSGTQLSVL.